These 4 T cell receptor beta chains were sequenced from one sample in a study of low-dose radiotherapy and immunotherapy resistance in tumors. TRAV and TRBV primers primed cDNA for both TCRalpha and TCRbeta. With a constant-region primer and a V-primer adapter, TCRs were subjected to approximately 21 PCR cycles of amplification. TCRdb independently ran MiXCR on the reads; one entry per CDR3 protein. Found here are approximately 7,800 distinct CDR3 sequences, around 53% of them singletons; the top ten hold roughly 13%. The receptor set was obtained from a human donor with advanced metastatic prostate, ovarian, gallbladder or colorectal cancer (not recorded which). This table probably holds off-target reads from a library built for another chain.

The chain carries TRBV5-4 and TRBJ2-5, with a possible D match to TRBD2 (5 bases). Germline V CDR1 and CDR2: SGHNT, YYREEE (reference sequence). V shed 4 bases and J shed 3 bases, with 13 bases lying between them. This CDR3 is built from 14 residues. CDR3 residues: CASSQKRTEETQYF. CDR3 bases: TGTGCCAGCAGCCAAAAGCGGACTGAAGAGACCCAGTACTTC.

This clonotype came up a few times. The rearrangement uses TRBV27 and TRBJ2-1; 8 nucleotides agree with TRBD2. The CDR3 totals 14 residues. Losses at the gene ends were 4 bases for V and 10 bases for J; bases not matched to a gene: 9. CDR1 and CDR2 (germline): MNHEY, SMNVEV (reference sequence). This CDR3 is CASSSRSGRQEQFF. The CDR3 DNA follows: TGTGCCAGCAGTTCCCGGAGCGGGAGACAAGAGCAGTTCTTC.

The chain carries TRBV4-3 and TRBJ1-5, with a tentative D call TRBD1 (5 bases). The CDR3 spans 16 residues. Between the trimmed V and J ends, which lost 1 base and 4 bases, there was a span of 14 bases. In germline, CDR1 is LGHNA, CDR2 YSLEER. The CDR3 DNA reads TGCGCCAGCAGCCAAGTTCATTCAGGGCCTAATCAGCCCCAGCATTTT. The encoded protein is CASSQVHSGPNQPQHF.

The chain uses TRBV20-1 and TRBJ1-5, with 9 bases identical to TRBD1. Trimming cost V 0 bases and J 6 bases; bases outside gene matches: 6. The CDR3 sequence is 15 residues long. Germline V lookup: CDR1 DFQATT, CDR2 SNEGSKA (reference sequence). The CDR3, as DNA: TGCAGTGCTAGAGATGAACAGGGGGCTTTTCAGCCCCAGCATTTT. Encoded protein: CSARDEQGAFQPQHF.